The 16 T cell receptor beta chains given below trace back to one sample, sequenced in a study of T cells in Graves' hyperthyroidism and ophthalmopathy. Regions amplified from RNA transcripts were the TCR beta CDR3 regions. With the HTBI primer set, the TCR CDR3 went through a first round of RT-PCR. TCRdb passed the multiplex PCR reads through MiXCR, listing each CDR3 protein once. The table includes a few hundred thousand distinct CDR3 sequences, 15% to 18% detected once. The sequenced sample was blood. Receptors originate from a woman aged 25-40 years with Graves' hyperthyroidism.

The J gene is TRBJ1-1, the V gene TRBV6-2 or TRBV6-3; a possible D gene is TRBD1 (6 bases). The V end was cut by 0 bases, the J end by 2 bases, with 16 bases between. CDR1 MNHEY and CDR2 SVGEGT come from the germline V gene. The CDR3 spans 17 residues. The CDR3 DNA sequence: TGTGCCAGCAGTTACTCCATGCCGACAGGCCAAAACACTGAAGCTTTCTTT. This translates into CASSYSMPTGQNTEAFF.

This clonotype has more than one count but fewer than ten. This chain uses TRBV7-3 with TRBJ2-1, with 7 nucleotides matching TRBD2. Germline-derived CDR1 and CDR2 are SGHTA and FQGTGA. Trimming cost V 2 bases and J 7 bases; bases outside gene matches: 8. This CDR3 region has 15 residues. CDR3 residues: CASSLSGGSLNEQFF. The CDR3, as DNA: TGTGCCAGCAGCTTATCTGGCGGGAGTCTGAATGAGCAGTTCTTC.

This clonotype was picked up many times. The chain joins TRBV5-5 to TRBJ2-5; the D gene is possibly TRBD1 (6 bases). The CDR3 spans 14 residues. The germline gives CDR1 SGHKS, CDR2 YYEKEE (reference sequence). Trimming took 0 bases from V and 5 from J, leaving 11 bases between them. CDR3 in amino acids: CASSLGAGAETQYF. CDR3 nucleotides: TGTGCCAGCAGCTTGGGTGCAGGGGCTGAGACCCAGTACTTC.

This clonotype was observed at least ten times. V gene TRBV28 combines with J gene TRBJ1-2, with TRBD1 as a possible D gene (6 bases). Germline lookup yields CDR1 MDHEN and CDR2 SYDVKM. Between the trimmed V and J ends, which lost 6 bases and 3 bases, there was a span of 17 bases. The CDR3 has 15 amino acids. In DNA, the CDR3 is TGTGCCAGCAGACATCGGAGGGGGGACTACTATGGCTACACCTTC. Protein product: CASRHRRGDYYGYTF.

This clonotype was observed a handful of times. The chain employs TRBV29-1 and TRBJ2-1; a weak D match, TRBD2 (6 bases). CDR1 is SQVTM and CDR2 is ANQGSEA in the germline V gene. This CDR3 has 14 residues. Trimming shortened V by 4 bases and J by 2 bases, and 12 bases separated the two germline ends. CDR3 sequence (DNA): TGCAGCGTTGTTATCGGGAGCCCCTACAATGAGCAGTTCTTC. Amino acid sequence: CSVVIGSPYNEQFF.

The chain is built from TRBV15 and TRBJ2-5, with TRBD2 as a possible D gene (5 bases). The germline gives CDR1 LNHNV, CDR2 YYDKDF (reference sequence). The CDR3 covers 12 residues. With 5 bases removed from V and 5 bases from J, the gap between germline ends came to 9 bases. CDR3 region: CATSEGAETQYF. The CDR3 nucleotides read TGTGCCACCAGCGAGGGTGCCGAGACCCAGTACTTC.

This clonotype came up many times. The CDR3: CASSVGSAGVPYNEQFF. CDR3 bases: TGTGCCAGCAGCGTAGGGTCCGCGGGAGTACCCTACAATGAGCAGTTCTTC. The chain recombines TRBV9 with TRBJ2-1, with 7 bases matching TRBD2. The CDR3 extends over 17 amino acids. From germline, CDR1 is SGDLS and CDR2 YYNGEE. The ends lost 0 bases at V and 2 bases at J; junction bases unmatched: 8.

This clonotype has at least ten counts. An end of the junction differs from the germline gene, which may be a read error. The chain recombines TRBV7-3 with TRBJ2-7; 13 nucleotides line up with TRBD2. The CDR3 runs to 15 residues. Germline assignment: CDR1 SGHTA and CDR2 FQGTGA. CDR3 region: CASNLLAGGPYEQYF. The CDR3 DNA is TGTGCCAGCAACTTACTAGCGGGAGGGCCGTATGAGCAGTACTTC.

This clonotype came up many times. This chain connects TRBV20-1 to TRBJ2-3; TRBD2 aligns across 8 bases. Germline V lookup: CDR1 DFQATT, CDR2 SNEGSKA (reference sequence). Trimming at V came to 0 bases and at J to 0 bases, leaving 2 bases not matched to a gene. The CDR3 has 15 residues. The CDR3, as DNA: TGCAGTGCTAGAGATCAGCGGGGGAGCACAGATACGCAGTATTTT. This gives the protein CSARDQRGSTDTQYF.

This clonotype showed up many times. The chain combines TRBV3-1 with TRBJ1-5; D is possibly TRBD1 (5 bases). The CDR3 extends over 13 amino acids. V was cut by 4 bases and J by 11 bases, with 15 bases left in between. The germline gives CDR1 LGHDT, CDR2 YNNKEL (reference sequence). For the CDR3, the DNA is TGTGCCAGCAGCCGGGACGGAACTTCGGCCCAGCATTTT. This codes for CASSRDGTSAQHF. Filled out from reference TRBV3-1 and TRBJ1-5, the complete variable domain reads DTAVSQTPKYLVTQMGNDKSIKCEQNLGHDTMYWYKQDSKKFLKIMFSYNNKELIINETVPNRFSPKSPDKAHLNLHINSLELGDSAVYFCASSRDGTSAQHFGDGTRLSIL.

This clonotype was detected many times. The chain links TRBV7-8 to TRBJ2-1, with 8 bases fitting TRBD2. The CDR3 is 14 amino acids. Germline lookup yields CDR1 SGHVS and CDR2 FQNEAQ. Germline trimming cut 2 bases from V and 7 bases from J; bases unmatched to any gene: 4. The CDR3 DNA reads as TGTGCCAGCAGCTTATCGGGAGGGTTGAATGAGCAGTTCTTC. As protein: CASSLSGGLNEQFF.

This clonotype was counted ten times or more. The chain uses TRBV30 and TRBJ1-4, with 7 nucleotides matching TRBD1. J lost 7 bases, V lost 1 base, and 6 bases had no gene match. The CDR3 is 14 amino acids. Germline lookup yields CDR1 GTSNPN and CDR2 SVGIG (reference sequence). The CDR3 coding sequence is TGTGCCTGGAGTGAGGGGGCCCATAGTGAAAAACTGTTTTTT. Its translation is CAWSEGAHSEKLFF.

A remark on this clonotype: A clone one base away is much larger, so this may be a read error. The chain joins TRBV27 to TRBJ2-1; D gene unclear. CDR1 is MNHEY, CDR2 SMNVEV, per germline (reference sequence). The CDR3 has 14 residues. Trimming pared 6 bases from V and 0 bases from J, leaving 9 bases between. The CDR3 DNA is TGTGCCAGCAGCGCTCCAAGCTCCTACAATGAGCAGTTCTTC. Translated, it gives CASSAPSSYNEQFF.

This clonotype was counted at least ten times. The chain has TRBV6-2 or TRBV6-3 and TRBJ2-1; 10 bases map to TRBD2. The CDR3 loop spans 16 amino acids. Germline V CDR1 and CDR2: MNHEY, SVGEGT. J gave up 2 bases and V 2 bases, and 3 bases lay outside the gene matches. The CDR3 bases are TGTGCCAGCAGTTACCGGCTAGCGGGAGCCTACAATGAGCAGTTCTTC. As protein: CASSYRLAGAYNEQFF.

This clonotype appeared many times. The chain is built from TRBV5-5 and TRBJ1-2, with 9 bases matching TRBD1. CDR1 and CDR2 from the germline V gene are SGHKS and YYEKEE (reference sequence). CDR3 size: 12 residues. V dropped 4 bases and J dropped 6; count of bases not matched to a gene: 1. CDR3 loop: CASSRDRDGYTF. As DNA, the CDR3 is TGTGCCAGCAGCCGGGACAGGGATGGCTACACCTTC. Together with reference TRBV5-5 and TRBJ1-2, the CDR3 gives the full variable domain: DAGVTQSPTHLIKTRGQQVTLRCSPISGHKSVSWYQQVLGQGPQFIFQYYEKEERGRGNFPDRFSARQFPNYSSELNVNALLLGDSALYLCASSRDRDGYTFGSGTRLTVV.

This clonotype was observed a few times. The chain combines TRBV5-4 with TRBJ2-1; D not certain. Trimming shortened V by 2 bases and J by 6 bases, and 6 bases separated the two germline ends. Germline values: CDR1 SGHNT, CDR2 YYREEE (reference sequence). The CDR3 contains 12 residues. In DNA, the CDR3 is TGTGCCAGCAGCTTCCGAGCCAATGAGCAGTTCTTC. Amino acid sequence: CASSFRANEQFF.